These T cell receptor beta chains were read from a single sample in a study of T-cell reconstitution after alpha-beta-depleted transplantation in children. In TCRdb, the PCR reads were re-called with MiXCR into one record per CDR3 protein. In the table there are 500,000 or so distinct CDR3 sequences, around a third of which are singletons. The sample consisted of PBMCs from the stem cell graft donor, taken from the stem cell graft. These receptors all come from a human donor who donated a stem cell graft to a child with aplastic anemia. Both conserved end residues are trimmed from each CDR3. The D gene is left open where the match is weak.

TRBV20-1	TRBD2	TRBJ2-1	SAGGLAGPNEQF
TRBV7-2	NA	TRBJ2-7	ASSGGGGPSYEQY
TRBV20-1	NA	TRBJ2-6	SARGPGDGANVLT
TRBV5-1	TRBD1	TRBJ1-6	ASSFNGQGISPLH
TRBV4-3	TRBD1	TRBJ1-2	ASSHPGQGAFYYGYT
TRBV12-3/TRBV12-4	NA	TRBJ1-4	ASSPDGFGEKLF
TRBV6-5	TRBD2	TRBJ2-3	ASSYKLAGTDTQY
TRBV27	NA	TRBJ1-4	ASRYGWDEKLF
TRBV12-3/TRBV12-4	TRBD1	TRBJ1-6	ASSSRTGFNSPLH
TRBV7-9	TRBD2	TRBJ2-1	AIGTSGRQRQF
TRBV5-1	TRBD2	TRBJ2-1	ASSLGAGASNEQF
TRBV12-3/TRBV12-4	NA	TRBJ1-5	ASSFQSNSNQPQH
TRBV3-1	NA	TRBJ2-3	ASSHAAVMADTQY
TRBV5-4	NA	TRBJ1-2	ASSLVYYNYGYT
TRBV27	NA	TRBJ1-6	ASSLGGIASPLH
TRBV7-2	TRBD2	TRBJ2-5	ASSYLTSAQETQY
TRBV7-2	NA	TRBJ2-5	ASSLNGLGRLETQY
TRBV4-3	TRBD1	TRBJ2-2	ASSQDFAGGTGELF
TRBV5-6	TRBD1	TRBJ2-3	ASQGEDTQY
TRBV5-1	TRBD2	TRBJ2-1	ASSLVSGRVRNEQF
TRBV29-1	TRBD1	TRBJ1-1	SPTQGDTEAF
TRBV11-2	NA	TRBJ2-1	ASSLSGRNEQF
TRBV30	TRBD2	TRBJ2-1	AWSLGLTTYNEQF
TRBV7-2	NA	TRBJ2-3	ASSSWAPPTDTQY
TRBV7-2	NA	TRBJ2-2	ASSLGGSPGELF
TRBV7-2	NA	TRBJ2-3	ASSLILLTSTDTQY
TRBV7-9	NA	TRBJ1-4	ASSLESEGANEKLF
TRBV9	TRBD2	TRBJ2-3	ASSVVAGGGDTQY